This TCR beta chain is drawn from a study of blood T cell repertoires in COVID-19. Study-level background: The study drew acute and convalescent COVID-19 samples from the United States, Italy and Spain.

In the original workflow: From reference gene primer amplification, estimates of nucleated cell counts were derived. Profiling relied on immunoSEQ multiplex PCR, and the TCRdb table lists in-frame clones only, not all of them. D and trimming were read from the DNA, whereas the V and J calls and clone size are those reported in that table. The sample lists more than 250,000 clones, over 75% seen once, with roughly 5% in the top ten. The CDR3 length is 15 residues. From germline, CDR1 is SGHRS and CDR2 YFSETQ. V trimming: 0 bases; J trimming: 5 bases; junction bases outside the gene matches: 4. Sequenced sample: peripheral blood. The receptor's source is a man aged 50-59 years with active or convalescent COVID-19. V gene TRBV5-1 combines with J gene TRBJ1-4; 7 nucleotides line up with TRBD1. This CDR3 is CASSLGGGFNEKLFF. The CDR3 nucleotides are TGCGCCAGCAGCTTGGGAGGGGGCTTCAATGAAAAACTGTTTTTT.